Sequencing of this TCR beta chain was carried out in a study of blood T cell repertoires in COVID-19. This clone was recorded once. The CDR3 length is 11 residues. Germline CDR1 and CDR2: GTSNPN and SVGIG (reference sequence). Trimming shortened V by 0 bases and J by 11 bases, and 8 bases separated the two germline ends. This table comes from immunoSEQ multiplex PCR, and its TCRdb copy is limited to in-frame clones, with some not included. The sample has 200,000 to 250,000 clones; around 84% are singletons. The material sequenced was peripheral blood. The genes are TRBV30 and TRBJ1-3; no clear D gene. The clonotype originates from a woman younger than 35 with acute or convalescent COVID-19. Here the CDR3 reads CAWSVAGSIYF. The CDR3 DNA follows: TGTGCCTGGAGTGTAGCGGGTTCCATATATTTT.